A single TCR beta chain is shown here with its context. Other DNA sequences within the sample encode an identical CDR3. The data belong to a study of shared clonotypes between healthy human individuals. About the study: Each donor's CD8 memory used one plate, CD8 naive two, each CD4 subset three.

For each subset, genomic DNA was distributed in equal portions over several immunoSEQ plates. Per the study methods: ImmunoSEQ supplied junction-only sequences lacking quality scores, so filtering was different. Method: immunoSEQ multiplex PCR; TCRdb's copy keeps in-frame clones and lacks some. Clone size and the V and J calls come from that table; the DNA yielded D and trimming. The top ten hold over 1.3% of the sample, which has about 980,000 clones, less than 85% seen once. The clonotype was recovered from a man aged 18 to 35 in good health. The material sequenced was memory CD4+ T cells sorted from blood. Subset described: CD45RA-negative fraction.

CDR3 in amino acids: CASSSEETQYF. In DNA form, the CDR3 reads TGTGCCAGCTCATCGGAAGAGACCCAGTACTTC. J is TRBJ2-5 and V is TRBV18; D is uncertain. The V end was cut by 5 bases, the J end by 3 bases, with 4 bases between. Germline-derived CDR1 and CDR2 are KGHSH and LQKENI. The length of the CDR3 is 11 residues.